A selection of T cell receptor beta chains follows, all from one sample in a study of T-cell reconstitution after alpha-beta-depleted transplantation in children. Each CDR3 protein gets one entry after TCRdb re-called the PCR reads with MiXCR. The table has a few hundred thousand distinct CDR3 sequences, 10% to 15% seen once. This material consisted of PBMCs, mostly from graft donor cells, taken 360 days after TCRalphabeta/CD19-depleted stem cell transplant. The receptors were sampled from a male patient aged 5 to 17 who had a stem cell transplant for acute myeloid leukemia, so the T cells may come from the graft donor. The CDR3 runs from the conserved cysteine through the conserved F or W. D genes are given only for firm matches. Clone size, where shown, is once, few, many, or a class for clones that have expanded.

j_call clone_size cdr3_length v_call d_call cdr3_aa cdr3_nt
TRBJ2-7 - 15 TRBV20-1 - CSARGKFLKTYEQYF TGCAGTGCTAGGGGGAAATTCCTGAAGACCTACGAGCAGTACTTC
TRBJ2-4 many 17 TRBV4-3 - CASSQDTVRDAKNIQYF TGCGCCAGCAGCCAAGATACGGTTCGGGATGCCAAAAACATTCAGTACTTC
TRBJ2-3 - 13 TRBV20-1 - CSAQDSTPDTQYF TGCAGTGCCCAAGACTCAACTCCAGATACGCAGTATTTT
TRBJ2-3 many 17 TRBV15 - CATSSYGTRGPTDTQYF TGTGCCACCAGCAGTTACGGGACCCGTGGCCCCACAGATACGCAGTATTTT
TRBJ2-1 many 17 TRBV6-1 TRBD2 CASRPGTSGGSYNEQFF TGTGCCAGCCGGCCGGGTACTAGCGGGGGCTCCTACAATGAGCAGTTCTTC
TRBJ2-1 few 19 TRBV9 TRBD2 CASSVTPRLAGGPVNEQFF TGTGCCAGCAGCGTAACACCCAGACTAGCGGGAGGGCCAGTAAATGAGCAGTTCTTC
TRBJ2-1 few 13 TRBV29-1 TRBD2 CSVEGLAENEQFF TGCAGCGTTGAAGGACTAGCGGAGAATGAGCAGTTCTTC
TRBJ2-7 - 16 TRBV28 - CASSAGGGATTYEQYF TGTGCCAGCAGTGCAGGGGGGGGGGCAACCACCTACGAGCAGTACTTC
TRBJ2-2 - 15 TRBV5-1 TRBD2 CASSPTSGTPGELFF TGCGCCAGCAGCCCGACTAGCGGGACCCCCGGGGAGCTGTTTTTT
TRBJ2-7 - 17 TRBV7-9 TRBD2 CASSLRGSGLPLHEQYF TGTGCCAGCAGCTTAAGGGGTTCGGGACTACCTCTTCACGAGCAGTACTTC
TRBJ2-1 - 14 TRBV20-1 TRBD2 CSARVAGGVDEQFF TGCAGTGCTAGAGTGGCGGGAGGCGTCGATGAGCAGTTCTTC
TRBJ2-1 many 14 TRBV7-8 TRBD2 CASSSRGWSGREFF TGTGCCAGCAGCTCCCGAGGGTGGAGCGGGAGAGAGTTCTTC
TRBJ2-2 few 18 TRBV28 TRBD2 CASSFGLAGGRYTGELFF TGTGCCAGCAGTTTCGGACTAGCGGGAGGGCGGTACACCGGGGAGCTGTTTTTT
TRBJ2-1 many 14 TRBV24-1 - CATSGEGHHNEQFF TGTGCCACCAGTGGGGAGGGACACCACAATGAGCAGTTCTTC
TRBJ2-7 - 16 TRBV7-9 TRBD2 CASSLRAIWSGAEQYF TGTGCCAGCAGCTTAAGGGCTATATGGAGCGGGGCCGAGCAGTACTTC
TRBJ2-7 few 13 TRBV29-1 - CSVARDGGYEQYF TGCAGCGTAGCGAGGGACGGGGGCTACGAGCAGTACTTC
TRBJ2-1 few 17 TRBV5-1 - CASSPPLGAIYYNEQFF TGCGCCAGCAGCCCCCCGCTAGGCGCTATTTATTACAATGAGCAGTTCTTC
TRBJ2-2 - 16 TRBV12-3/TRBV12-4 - CASSSPTASNTGELFF TGTGCCAGCAGTAGCCCAACAGCATCGAACACCGGGGAGCTGTTTTTT
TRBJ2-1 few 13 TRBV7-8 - CASSLGGQATQFF TGTGCCAGCAGCTTAGGGGGCCAGGCGACGCAGTTCTTC
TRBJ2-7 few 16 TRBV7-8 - CASSSLPVTGAYEQYF TGTGCCAGCAGCTCCCTCCCGGTTACGGGTGCCTACGAGCAGTACTTC
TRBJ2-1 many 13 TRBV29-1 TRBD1 CSATDRGMNEQFF TGCAGCGCCACGGACAGGGGAATGAATGAGCAGTTCTTC
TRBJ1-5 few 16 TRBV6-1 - CASSPGDGGLNQPQHF TGTGCCAGCAGCCCCGGAGATGGGGGGCTCAATCAGCCCCAGCATTTT
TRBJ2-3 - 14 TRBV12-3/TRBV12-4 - CASSSRTITDTQYF TGTGCCAGCAGTTCAAGGACCATAACGGATACGCAGTATTTT
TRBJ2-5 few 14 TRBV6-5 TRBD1 CASSYSGQGETQYF TGTGCCAGCAGTTACTCTGGACAGGGAGAGACCCAGTACTTC
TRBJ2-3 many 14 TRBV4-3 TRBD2 CASSGAGVGDTQYF TGCGCCAGCAGCGGGGCGGGAGTAGGAGATACGCAGTATTTT
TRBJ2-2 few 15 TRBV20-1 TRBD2 CSARGGRGWTGELFF TGCAGTGCTAGGGGCGGGAGGGGATGGACCGGGGAGCTGTTTTTT
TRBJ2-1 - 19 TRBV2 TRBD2 CATSYRVLAGRSSYNEQFF TGTGCCACCTCGTACCGGGTGCTAGCGGGCAGGAGCTCCTACAATGAGCAGTTCTTC
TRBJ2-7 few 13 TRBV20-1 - CSALAQWEYEQYF TGCAGTGCTTTGGCACAGTGGGAGTACGAGCAGTACTTC
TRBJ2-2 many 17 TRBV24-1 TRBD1 CATSVWTGGSATGELFF TGTGCCACCAGTGTCTGGACAGGGGGCTCGGCCACCGGGGAGCTGTTTTTT
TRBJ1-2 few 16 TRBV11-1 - CASSDGWGAQTYGYTF TGTGCCAGCAGCGACGGGTGGGGCGCCCAAACCTATGGCTACACCTTC
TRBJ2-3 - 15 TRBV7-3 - CASSFGEPSTDTQYF TGTGCCAGCAGCTTTGGAGAACCTAGCACAGATACGCAGTATTTT
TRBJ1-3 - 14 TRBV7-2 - CASSFWSSGNTIYF TGTGCCAGCAGCTTCTGGAGCTCTGGAAACACCATATATTTT
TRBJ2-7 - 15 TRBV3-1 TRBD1 CASSLSGDSSYEQYF TGTGCCAGCAGCCTATCCGGGGACAGTTCCTACGAGCAGTACTTC
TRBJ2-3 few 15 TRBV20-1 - CSAPMGGPVTDTQYF TGCAGTGCTCCCATGGGGGGTCCTGTGACAGATACGCAGTATTTT
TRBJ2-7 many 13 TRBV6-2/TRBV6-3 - CASSYLRAYEQYF TGTGCCAGCAGTTACTTGAGGGCCTACGAGCAGTACTTC
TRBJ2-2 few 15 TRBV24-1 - CATSDSSGNTGELFF TGTGCCACCAGTGATTCGAGCGGGAACACCGGGGAGCTGTTTTTT
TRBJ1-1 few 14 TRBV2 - CASSELPGATEAFF TGTGCCAGCAGTGAGCTCCCAGGGGCCACTGAAGCTTTCTTT
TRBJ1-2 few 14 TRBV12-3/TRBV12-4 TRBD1 CASSLAEGAGGYTF TGTGCCAGCAGTTTGGCAGAGGGGGCCGGTGGCTACACCTTC
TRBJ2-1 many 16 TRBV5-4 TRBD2 CASSLGLAQLYNEQFF TGTGCCAGCAGCTTGGGACTAGCCCAACTTTACAATGAGCAGTTCTTC
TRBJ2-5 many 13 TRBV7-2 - CASSPRLDTTQYF TGTGCCAGCAGCCCCCGACTAGATACTACCCAGTACTTC
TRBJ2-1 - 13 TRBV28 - CASSFLGEDEQFF TGTGCCAGCAGTTTTCTAGGGGAGGATGAGCAGTTCTTC
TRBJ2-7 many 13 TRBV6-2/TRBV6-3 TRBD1 CASSLFGQGGQYF TGTGCCAGCAGTTTATTCGGACAGGGAGGACAGTACTTC